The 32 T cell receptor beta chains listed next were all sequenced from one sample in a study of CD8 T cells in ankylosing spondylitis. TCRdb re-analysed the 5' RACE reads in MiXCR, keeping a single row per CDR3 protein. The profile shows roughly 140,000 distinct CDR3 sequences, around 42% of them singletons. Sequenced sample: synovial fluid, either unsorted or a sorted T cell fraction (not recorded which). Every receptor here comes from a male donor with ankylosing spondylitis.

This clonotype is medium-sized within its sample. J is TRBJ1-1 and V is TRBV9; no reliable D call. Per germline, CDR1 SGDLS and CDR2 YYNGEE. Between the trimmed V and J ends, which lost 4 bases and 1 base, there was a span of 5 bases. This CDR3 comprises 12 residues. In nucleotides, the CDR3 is TGTGCCAGCAGCCCGGGGAACACTGAAGCTTTCTTT. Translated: CASSPGNTEAFF.

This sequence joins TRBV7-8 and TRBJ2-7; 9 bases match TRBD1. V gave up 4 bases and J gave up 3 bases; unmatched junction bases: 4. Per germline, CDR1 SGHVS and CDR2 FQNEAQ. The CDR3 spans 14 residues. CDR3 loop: CASSSLTGGYEQYF. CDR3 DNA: TGTGCCAGCAGCTCACTGACAGGGGGCTACGAGCAGTACTTC.

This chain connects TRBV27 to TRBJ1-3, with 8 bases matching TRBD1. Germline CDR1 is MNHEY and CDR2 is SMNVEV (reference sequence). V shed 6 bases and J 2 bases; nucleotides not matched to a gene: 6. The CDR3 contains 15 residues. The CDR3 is CASSSRTGTGNTIYF. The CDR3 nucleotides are TGTGCCAGCAGCTCCCGGACAGGGACTGGAAACACCATATATTTT.

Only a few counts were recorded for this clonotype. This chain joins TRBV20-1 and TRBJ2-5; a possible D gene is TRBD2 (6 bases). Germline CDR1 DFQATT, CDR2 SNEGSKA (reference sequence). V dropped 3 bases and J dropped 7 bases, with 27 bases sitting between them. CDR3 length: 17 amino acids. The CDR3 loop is CSASLADYRVIMRTQYF. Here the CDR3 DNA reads TGCAGTGCTAGCTTAGCGGATTACCGAGTGATCATGCGGACCCAGTACTTC.

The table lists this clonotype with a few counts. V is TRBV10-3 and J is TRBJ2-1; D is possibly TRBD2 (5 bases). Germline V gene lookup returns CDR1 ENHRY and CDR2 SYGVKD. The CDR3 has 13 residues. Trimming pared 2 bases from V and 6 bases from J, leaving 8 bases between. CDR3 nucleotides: TGTGCCATCAGTGAGGGCCTAGCCAATGAGCAGTTCTTC. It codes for CAISEGLANEQFF.

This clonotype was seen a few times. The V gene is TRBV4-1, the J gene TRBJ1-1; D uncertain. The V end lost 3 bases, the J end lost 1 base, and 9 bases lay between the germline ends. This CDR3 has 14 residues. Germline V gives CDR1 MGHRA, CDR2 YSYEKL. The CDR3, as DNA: TGCGCCAGCAGCCACGGTTTCACGAACACTGAAGCTTTCTTT. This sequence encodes CASSHGFTNTEAFF.

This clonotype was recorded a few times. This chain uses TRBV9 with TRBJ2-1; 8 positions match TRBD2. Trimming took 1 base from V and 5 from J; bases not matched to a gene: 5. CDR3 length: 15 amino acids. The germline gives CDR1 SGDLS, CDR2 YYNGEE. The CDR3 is CASSVSGGNNNEQFF. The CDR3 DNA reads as TGTGCCAGCAGCGTAAGCGGGGGAAATAACAATGAGCAGTTCTTC. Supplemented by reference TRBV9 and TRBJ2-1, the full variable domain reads DSGVTQTPKHLITATGQRVTLRCSPRSGDLSVYWYQQSLDQGLQFLIQYYNGEERAKGNILERFSAQQFPDLHSELNLSSLELGDSALYFCASSVSGGNNNEQFFGPGTRLTVL.

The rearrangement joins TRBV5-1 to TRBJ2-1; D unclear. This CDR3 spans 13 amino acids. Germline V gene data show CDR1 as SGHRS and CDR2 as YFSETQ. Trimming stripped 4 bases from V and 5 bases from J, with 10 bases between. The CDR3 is CASSQPTDNEQFF. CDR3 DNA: TGCGCCAGCAGCCAGCCGACCGACAATGAGCAGTTCTTC.

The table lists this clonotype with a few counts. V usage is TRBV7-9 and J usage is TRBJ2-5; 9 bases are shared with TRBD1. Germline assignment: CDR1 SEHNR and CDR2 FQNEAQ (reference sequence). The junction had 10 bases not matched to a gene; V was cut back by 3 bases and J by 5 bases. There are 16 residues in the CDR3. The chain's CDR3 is CASSFPRQGVWETQYF. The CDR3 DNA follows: TGTGCCAGCAGCTTCCCCCGACAGGGGGTATGGGAGACCCAGTACTTC.

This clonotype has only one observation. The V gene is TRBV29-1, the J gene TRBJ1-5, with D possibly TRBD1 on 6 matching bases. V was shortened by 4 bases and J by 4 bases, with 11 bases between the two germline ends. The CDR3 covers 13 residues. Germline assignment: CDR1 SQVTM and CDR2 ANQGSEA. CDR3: CSVAGAGNQPQHF. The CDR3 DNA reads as TGCAGCGTTGCAGGGGCTGGGAATCAGCCCCAGCATTTT.

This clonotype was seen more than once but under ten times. For the CDR3, the DNA is TGCGCCAGCAGCTTGGTCCAGGGGGACCGCATAAGCTCCTACAATGAGCAGTTCTTC. As protein: CASSLVQGDRISSYNEQFF. The V call is TRBV5-1, the J call TRBJ2-1, with 7 bases matching TRBD1. This CDR3 is built from 19 residues. Trimming at V came to 0 bases and at J to 0 bases, leaving 12 bases not matched to a gene. CDR1 and CDR2 from the germline V gene are SGHRS and YFSETQ.

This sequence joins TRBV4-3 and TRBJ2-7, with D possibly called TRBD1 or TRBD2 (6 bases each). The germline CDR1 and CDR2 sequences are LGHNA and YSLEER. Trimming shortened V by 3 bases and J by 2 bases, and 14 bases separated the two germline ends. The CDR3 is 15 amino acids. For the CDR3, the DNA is TGCGCCAGCAGCCAGGGTGGAGGGGGACCCTACGAGCAGTACTTC. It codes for CASSQGGGGPYEQYF.

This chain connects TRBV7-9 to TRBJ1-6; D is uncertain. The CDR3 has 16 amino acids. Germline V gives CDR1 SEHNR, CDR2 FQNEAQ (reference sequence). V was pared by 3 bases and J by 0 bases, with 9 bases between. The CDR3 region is CASSLFADSYNSPLHF. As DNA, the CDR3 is TGTGCCAGCAGCTTGTTCGCTGACTCCTATAATTCACCCCTCCACTTT.

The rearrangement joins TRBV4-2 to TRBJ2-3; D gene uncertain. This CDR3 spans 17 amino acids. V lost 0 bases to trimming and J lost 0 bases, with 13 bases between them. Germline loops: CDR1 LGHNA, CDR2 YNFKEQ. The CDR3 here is CASSQDWYFSSTDTQYF. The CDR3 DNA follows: TGTGCCAGCAGCCAAGATTGGTATTTTTCTAGCACAGATACGCAGTATTTT.

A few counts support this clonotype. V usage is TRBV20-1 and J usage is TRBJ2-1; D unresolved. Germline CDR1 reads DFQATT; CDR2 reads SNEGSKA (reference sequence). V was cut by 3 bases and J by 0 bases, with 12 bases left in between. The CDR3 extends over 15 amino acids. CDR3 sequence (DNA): TGCAGTGCTAGTCGTCAGCCCTACTCCTACAATGAGCAGTTCTTC. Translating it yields CSASRQPYSYNEQFF.

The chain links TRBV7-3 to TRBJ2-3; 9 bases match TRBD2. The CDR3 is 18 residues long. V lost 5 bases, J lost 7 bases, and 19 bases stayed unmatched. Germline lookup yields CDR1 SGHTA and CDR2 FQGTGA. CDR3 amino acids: CASSPPFPLREGQYTQYF. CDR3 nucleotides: TGTGCCAGCAGCCCTCCGTTCCCCTTGCGGGAGGGCCAATATACGCAGTATTTT.

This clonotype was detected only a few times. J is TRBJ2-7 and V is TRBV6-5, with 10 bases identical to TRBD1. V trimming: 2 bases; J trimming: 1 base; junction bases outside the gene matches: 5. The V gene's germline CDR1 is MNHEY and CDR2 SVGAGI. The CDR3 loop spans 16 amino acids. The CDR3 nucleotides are TGTGCCAGCAGTTACGGGACAGGGGTCGGGTCCTACGAGCAGTACTTC. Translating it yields CASSYGTGVGSYEQYF.

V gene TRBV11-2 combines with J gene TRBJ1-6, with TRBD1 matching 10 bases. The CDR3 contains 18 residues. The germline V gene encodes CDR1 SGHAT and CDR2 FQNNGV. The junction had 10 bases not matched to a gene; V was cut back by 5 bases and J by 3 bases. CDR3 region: CASSPRDRGLRYNSPLHF. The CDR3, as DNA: TGTGCCAGCAGCCCGCGCGACAGGGGGCTACGCTATAATTCACCCCTCCACTTT.

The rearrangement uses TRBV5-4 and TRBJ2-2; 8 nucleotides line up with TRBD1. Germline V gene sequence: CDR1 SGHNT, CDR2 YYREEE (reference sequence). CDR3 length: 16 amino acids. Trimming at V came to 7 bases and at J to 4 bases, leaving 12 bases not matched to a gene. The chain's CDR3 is CASRSAGQGVTGELFF. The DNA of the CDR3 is TGTGCCAGCCGCTCCGCCGGACAGGGCGTCACCGGGGAGCTGTTTTTT.

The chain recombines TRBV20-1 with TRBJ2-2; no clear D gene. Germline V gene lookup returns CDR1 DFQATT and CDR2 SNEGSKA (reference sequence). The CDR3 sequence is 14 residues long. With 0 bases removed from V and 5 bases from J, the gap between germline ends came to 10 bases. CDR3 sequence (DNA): TGCAGTGCTAGAGATCTGGGCGAGACCGGGGAGCTGTTTTTT. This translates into CSARDLGETGELFF.

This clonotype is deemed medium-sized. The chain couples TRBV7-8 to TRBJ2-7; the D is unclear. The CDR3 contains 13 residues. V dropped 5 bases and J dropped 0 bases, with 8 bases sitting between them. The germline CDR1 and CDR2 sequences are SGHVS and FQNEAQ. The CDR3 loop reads CASSLGFSYEQYF. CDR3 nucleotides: TGTGCCAGCAGCCTTGGGTTCTCCTACGAGCAGTACTTC.

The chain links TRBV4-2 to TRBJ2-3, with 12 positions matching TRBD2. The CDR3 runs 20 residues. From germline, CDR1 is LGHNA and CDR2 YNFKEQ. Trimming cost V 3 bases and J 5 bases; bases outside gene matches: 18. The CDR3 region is CASSQPTRLAGGPAVDTQYF. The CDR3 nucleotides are TGTGCCAGCAGCCAGCCCACCCGGCTAGCGGGAGGGCCTGCGGTAGATACGCAGTATTTT.

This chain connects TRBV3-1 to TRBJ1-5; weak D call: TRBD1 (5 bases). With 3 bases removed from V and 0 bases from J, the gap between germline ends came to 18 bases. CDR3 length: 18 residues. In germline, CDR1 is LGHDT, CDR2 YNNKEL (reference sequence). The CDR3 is CASSHFRPRTNSNQPQHF. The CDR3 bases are TGTGCCAGCAGCCATTTTCGACCACGGACAAATAGCAATCAGCCCCAGCATTTT.

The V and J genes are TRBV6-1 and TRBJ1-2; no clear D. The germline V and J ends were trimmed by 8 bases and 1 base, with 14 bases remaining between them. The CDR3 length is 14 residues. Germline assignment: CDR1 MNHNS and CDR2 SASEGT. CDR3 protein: CASGTPWGNYGYTF. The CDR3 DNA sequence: TGTGCCAGCGGTACACCCTGGGGTAACTATGGCTACACCTTC.

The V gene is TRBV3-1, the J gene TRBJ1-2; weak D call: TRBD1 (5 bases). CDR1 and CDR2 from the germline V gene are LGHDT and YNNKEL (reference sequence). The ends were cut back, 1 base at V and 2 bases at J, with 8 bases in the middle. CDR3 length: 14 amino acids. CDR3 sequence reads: CASSQGDANYGYTF. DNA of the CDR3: TGTGCCAGCAGCCAAGGGGACGCCAACTATGGCTACACCTTC.

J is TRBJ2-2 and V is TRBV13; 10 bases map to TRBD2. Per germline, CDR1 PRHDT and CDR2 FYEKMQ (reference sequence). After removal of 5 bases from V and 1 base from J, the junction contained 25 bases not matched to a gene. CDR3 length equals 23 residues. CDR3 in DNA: TGTGCCAGCAGCCCCGCAAGGGAGTCTTACGGTCGTAGCGGGAGGCTGAACACCGGGGAGCTGTTTTTT. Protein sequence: CASSPARESYGRSGRLNTGELFF.

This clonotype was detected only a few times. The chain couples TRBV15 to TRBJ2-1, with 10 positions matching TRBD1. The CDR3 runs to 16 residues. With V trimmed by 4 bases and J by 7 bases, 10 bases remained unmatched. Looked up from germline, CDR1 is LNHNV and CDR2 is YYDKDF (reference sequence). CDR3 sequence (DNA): TGTGCCACCAGCATAGTTCCCGGGACAGGGGCAAATGAGCAGTTCTTC. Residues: CATSIVPGTGANEQFF. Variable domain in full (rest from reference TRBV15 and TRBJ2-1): DAMVIQNPRYQVTQFGKPVTLSCSQTLNHNVMYWYQQKSSQAPKLLFHYYDKDFNNEADTPDNFQSRRPNTSFCFLDIRSPGLGDTAMYLCATSIVPGTGANEQFFGPGTRLTVL.

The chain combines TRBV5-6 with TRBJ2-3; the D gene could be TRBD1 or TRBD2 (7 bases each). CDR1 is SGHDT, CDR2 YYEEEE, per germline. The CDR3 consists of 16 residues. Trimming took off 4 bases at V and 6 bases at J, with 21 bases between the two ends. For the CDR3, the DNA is TGTGCCAGCAGCCCACGGGGAGGGGGCTCTTGGGATACGCAGTATTTT. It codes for CASSPRGGGSWDTQYF.

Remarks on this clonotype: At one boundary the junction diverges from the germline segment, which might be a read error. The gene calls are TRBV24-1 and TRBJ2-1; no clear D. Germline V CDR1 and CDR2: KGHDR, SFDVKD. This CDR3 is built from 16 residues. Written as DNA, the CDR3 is TGTGCCACCAGTGAAAAAAACAGTCTCGCCTACAATGAGCAGCTCTTC. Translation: CATSEKNSLAYNEQLF.

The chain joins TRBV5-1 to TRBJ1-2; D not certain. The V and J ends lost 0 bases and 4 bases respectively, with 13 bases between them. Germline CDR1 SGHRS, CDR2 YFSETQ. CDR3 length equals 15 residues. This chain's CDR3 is CASSLVGQEGYGYTF. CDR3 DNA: TGCGCCAGCAGCTTGGTTGGTCAGGAGGGCTATGGCTACACCTTC.

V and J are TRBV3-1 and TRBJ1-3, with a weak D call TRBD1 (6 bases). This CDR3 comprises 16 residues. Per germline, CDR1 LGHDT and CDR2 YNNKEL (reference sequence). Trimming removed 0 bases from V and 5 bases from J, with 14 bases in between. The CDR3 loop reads CASSQEGWGARNTIYF. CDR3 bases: TGTGCCAGCAGCCAAGAGGGCTGGGGGGCACGAAACACCATATATTTT. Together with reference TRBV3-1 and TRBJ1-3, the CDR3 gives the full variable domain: DTAVSQTPKYLVTQMGNDKSIKCEQNLGHDTMYWYKQDSKKFLKIMFSYNNKELIINETVPNRFSPKSPDKAHLNLHINSLELGDSAVYFCASSQEGWGARNTIYFGEGSWLTVV.

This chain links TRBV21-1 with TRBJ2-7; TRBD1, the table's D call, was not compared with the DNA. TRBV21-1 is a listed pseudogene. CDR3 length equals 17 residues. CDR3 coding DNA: TGTGCCAGCAGCAAGGGTCCCCCACAGGGCCGCTCCTACGAGCAGTACTTC. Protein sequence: CASSKGPPQGRSYEQYF.